Here is one TCR beta chain with its context. Its antigen is undetermined. This record comes from a study of T cell responses to AZD1222 COVID-19 vaccine. Looked up from germline, CDR1 is LGHNA and CDR2 is YSLEER. V dropped 4 bases and J dropped 4; count of bases not matched to a gene: 7. The CDR3 totals 15 residues. Broader study findings: Distributed over spike, vaccine-associated CD4 TCRs predominated at 160-218 and 743-854.

The assay was immunoSEQ multiplex PCR, and TCRdb's table has in-frame clones only and misses some. The sample holds roughly 86,000 clones, approximately 81% seen once. This material consisted of peripheral blood, taken 28 days after the second AZD1222 dose. The origin of this receptor is an adult who received the AZD1222 COVID-19 vaccine. The chain uses TRBV4-3 and TRBJ2-3, with 8 bases aligning to TRBD2. CDR3 in amino acids: CASSPGLASPDTQYF. Written as DNA, the CDR3 is TGCGCCAGCAGCCCCGGACTAGCTAGTCCAGATACGCAGTATTTT.